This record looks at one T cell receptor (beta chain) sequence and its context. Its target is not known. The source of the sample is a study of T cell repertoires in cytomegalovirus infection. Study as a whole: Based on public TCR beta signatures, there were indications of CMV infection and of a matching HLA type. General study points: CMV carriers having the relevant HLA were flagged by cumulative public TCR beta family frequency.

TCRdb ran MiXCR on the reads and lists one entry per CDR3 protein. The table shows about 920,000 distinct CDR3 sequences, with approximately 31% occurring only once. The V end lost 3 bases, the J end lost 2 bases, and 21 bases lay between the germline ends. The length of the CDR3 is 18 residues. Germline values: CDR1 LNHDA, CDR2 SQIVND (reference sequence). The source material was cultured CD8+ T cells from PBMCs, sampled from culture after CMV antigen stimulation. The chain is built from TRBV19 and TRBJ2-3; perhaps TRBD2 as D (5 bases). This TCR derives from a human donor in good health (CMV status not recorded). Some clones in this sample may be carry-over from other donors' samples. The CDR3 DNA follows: TGTGCCAGTAGTATCAAGCCGCCGGAGCGGCAGAACACAGATACGCAGTATTTT. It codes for CASSIKPPERQNTDTQYF.